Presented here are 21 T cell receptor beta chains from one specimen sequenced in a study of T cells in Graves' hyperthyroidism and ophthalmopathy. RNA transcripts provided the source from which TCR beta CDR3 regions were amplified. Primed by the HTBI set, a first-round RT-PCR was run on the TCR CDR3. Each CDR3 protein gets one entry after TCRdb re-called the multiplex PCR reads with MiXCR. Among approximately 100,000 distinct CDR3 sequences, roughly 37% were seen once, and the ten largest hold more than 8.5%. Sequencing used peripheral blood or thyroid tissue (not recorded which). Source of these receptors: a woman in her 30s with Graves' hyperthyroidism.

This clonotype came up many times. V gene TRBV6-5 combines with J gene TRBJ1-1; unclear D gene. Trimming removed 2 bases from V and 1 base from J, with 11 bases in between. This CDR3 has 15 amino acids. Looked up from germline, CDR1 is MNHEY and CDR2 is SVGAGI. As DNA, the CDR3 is TGTGCCAGCAGTTACGGGGAAGACGGGAACACTGAAGCTTTCTTT. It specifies CASSYGEDGNTEAFF.

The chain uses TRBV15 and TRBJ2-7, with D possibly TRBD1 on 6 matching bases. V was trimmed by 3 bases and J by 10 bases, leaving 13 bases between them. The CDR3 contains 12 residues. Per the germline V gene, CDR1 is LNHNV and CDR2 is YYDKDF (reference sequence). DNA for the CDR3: TGTGCCACCAGCAGGGACAGCCTCGAACAGTACTTC. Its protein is CATSRDSLEQYF.

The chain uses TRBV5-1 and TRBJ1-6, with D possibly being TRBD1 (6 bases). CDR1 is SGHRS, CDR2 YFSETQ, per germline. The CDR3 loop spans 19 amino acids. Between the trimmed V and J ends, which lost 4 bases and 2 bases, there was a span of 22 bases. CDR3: CASSADRTGGYTYNSPLHF. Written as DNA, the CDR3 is TGCGCCAGCAGCGCTGACAGGACGGGAGGCTACACCTATAATTCACCCCTCCACTTT.

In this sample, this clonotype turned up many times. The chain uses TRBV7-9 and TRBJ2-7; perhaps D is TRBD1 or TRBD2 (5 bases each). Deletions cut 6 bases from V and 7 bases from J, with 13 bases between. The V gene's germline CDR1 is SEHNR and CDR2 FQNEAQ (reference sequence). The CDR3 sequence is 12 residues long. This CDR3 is CASRGPEGEQYF. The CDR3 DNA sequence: TGTGCCAGCAGGGGACCTGAGGGGGAGCAGTACTTC.

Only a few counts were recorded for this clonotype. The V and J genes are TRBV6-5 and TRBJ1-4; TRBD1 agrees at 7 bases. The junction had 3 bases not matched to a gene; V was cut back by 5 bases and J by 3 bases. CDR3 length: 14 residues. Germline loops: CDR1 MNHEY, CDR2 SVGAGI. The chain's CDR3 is CASSTGVANEKLFF. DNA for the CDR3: TGTGCCAGCAGTACAGGGGTTGCTAATGAAAAACTGTTTTTT.

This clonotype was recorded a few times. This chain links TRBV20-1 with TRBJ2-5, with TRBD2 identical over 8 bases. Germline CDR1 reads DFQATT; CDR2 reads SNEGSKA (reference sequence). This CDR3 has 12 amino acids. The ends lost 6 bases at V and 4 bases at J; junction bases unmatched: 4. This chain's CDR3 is CSAEAGVETQYF. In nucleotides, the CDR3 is TGCAGTGCAGAAGCGGGAGTAGAGACCCAGTACTTC.

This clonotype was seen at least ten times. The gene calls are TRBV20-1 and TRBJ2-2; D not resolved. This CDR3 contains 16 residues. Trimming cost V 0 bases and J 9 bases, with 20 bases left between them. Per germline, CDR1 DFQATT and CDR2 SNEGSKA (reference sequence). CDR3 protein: CSARDLLSVGFRELFF. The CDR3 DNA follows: TGCAGTGCTAGAGATCTACTATCAGTCGGTTTTCGGGAGCTGTTTTTT.

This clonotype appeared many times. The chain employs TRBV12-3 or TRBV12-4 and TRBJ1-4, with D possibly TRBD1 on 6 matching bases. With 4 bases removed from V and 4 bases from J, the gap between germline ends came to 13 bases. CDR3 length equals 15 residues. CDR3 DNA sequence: TGTGCCAGCAGTTCACAGGGAAGCCTTAATGAAAAACTGTTTTTT. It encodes CASSSQGSLNEKLFF.

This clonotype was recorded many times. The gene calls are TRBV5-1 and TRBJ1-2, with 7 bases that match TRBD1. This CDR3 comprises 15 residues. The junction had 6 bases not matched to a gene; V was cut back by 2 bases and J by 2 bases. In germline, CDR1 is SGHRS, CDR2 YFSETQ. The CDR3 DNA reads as TGCGCCAGCAGCTTAACAGGGGAAGCGAACTATGGCTACACCTTC. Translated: CASSLTGEANYGYTF.

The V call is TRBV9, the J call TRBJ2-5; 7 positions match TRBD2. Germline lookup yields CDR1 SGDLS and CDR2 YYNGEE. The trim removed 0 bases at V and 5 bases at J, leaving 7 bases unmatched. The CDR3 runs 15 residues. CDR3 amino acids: CASSVAGGRGETQYF. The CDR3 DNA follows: TGTGCCAGCAGCGTAGCGGGAGGACGGGGGGAGACCCAGTACTTC.

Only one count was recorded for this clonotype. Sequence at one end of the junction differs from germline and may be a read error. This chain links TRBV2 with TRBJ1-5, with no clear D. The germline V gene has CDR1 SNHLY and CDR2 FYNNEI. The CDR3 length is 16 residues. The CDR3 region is CASSGIGTGVDQPQHF. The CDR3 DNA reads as TGTGCCAGTAGTGGGATTGGAACGGGCGTGGATCAGCCCCAGCATTTT. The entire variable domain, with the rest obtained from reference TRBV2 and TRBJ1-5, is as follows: EPEVTQTPSHQVTQMGQEVILRCVPISNHLYFYWYRQILGQKVEFLVSFYNNEISEKSEIFDDQFSVERPDGSNFTLKIRSTKLEDSAMYFCASSGIGTGVDQPQHFGDGTRLSIL.

The CDR3 region is CASSPRQGGTIYF. The CDR3 DNA is TGTGCCAGCAGCCCGAGACAGGGCGGCACCATATATTTT. The gene calls are TRBV5-4 and TRBJ1-3, with TRBD1 matching over 7 bases. Germline values: CDR1 SGHNT, CDR2 YYREEE (reference sequence). This CDR3 is 13 amino acids long. After removal of 4 bases from V and 9 bases from J, the junction contained 7 bases not matched to a gene.

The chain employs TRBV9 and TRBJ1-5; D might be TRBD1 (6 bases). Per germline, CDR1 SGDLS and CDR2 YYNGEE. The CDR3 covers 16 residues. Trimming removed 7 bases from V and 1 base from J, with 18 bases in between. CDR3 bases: TGTGCCAGCTCACCAAACAGAGGGGGAAGCAATCAGCCCCAGCATTTT. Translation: CASSPNRGGSNQPQHF.

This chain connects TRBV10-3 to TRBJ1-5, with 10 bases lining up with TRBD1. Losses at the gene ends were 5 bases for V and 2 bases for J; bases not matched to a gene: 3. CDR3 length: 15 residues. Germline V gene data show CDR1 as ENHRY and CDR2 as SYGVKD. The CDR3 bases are TGTGCCATCAGTTCCGGGACAGGGGGCAATCAGCCCCAGCATTTT. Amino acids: CAISSGTGGNQPQHF.

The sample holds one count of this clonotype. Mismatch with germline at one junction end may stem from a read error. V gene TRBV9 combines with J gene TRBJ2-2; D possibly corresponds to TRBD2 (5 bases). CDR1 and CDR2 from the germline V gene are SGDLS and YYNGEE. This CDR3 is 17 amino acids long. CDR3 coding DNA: TGTGCCAGCGGCGTTCCTGGCCGGGGTTCGAACGCCGGGGAGCCGTTTTTT. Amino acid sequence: CASGVPGRGSNAGEPFF.

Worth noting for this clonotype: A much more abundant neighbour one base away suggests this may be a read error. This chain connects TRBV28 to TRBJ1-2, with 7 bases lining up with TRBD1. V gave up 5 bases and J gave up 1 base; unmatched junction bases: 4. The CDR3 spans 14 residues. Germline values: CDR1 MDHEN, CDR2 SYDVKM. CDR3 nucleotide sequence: TGTGCCAGCAGTCCCGGGACAGTTAACTATGGCTACACCTTC. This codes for CASSPGTVNYGYTF.

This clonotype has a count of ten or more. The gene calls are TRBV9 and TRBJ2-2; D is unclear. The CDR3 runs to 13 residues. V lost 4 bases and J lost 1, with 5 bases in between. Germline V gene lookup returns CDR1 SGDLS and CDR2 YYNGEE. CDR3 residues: CASSLQNTGELFF. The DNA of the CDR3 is TGTGCCAGCAGCCTACAGAACACCGGGGAGCTGTTTTTT.

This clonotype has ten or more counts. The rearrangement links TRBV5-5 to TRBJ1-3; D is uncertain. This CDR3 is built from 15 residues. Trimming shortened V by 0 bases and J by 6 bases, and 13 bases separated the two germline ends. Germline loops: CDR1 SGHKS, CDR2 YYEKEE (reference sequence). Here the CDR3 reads CASSLAVLRINTIYF. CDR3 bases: TGTGCCAGCAGCTTGGCCGTCCTCCGGATAAACACCATATATTTT.

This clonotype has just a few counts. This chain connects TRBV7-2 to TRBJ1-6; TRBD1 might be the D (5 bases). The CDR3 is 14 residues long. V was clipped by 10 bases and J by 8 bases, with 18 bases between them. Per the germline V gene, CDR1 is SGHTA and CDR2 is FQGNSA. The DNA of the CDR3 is TGTGCCACCCGATCGGGACGGGATTATTCACCCCTCCACTTT. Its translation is CATRSGRDYSPLHF.

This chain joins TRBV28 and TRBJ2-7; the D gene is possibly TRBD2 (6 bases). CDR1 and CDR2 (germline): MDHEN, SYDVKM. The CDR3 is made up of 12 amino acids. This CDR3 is CPTGVLSYEQYF. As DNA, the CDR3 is TGTCCCACGGGGGTCCTGTCCTACGAGCAGTACTTC.

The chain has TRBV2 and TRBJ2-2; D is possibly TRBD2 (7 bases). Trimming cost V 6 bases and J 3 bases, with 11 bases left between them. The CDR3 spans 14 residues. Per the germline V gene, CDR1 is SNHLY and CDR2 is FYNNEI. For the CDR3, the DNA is TGTGCCAGCAGATGGGGGGGCGACACCGGGGAGCTGTTTTTT. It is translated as CASRWGGDTGELFF.